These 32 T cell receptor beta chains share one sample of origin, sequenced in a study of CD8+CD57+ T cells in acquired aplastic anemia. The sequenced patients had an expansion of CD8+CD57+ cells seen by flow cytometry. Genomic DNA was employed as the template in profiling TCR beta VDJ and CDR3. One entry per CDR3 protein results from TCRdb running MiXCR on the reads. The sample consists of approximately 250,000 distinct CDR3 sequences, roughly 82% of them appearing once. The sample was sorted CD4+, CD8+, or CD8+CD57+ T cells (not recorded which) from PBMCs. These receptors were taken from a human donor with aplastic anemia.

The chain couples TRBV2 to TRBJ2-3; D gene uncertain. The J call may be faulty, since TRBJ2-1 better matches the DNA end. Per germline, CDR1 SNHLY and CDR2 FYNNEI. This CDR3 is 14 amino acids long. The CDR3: CASHLLRGPNEQFF. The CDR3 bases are TGTGCCAGCCACTTACTTAGAGGTCCCAATGAGCAGTTCTTC.

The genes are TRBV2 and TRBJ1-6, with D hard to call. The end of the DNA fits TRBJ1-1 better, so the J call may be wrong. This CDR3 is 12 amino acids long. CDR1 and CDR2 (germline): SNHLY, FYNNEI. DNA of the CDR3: TGTGCCAGCAGACCAGGAGGTACACAAGCTTTCTTT. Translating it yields CASRPGGTQAFF.

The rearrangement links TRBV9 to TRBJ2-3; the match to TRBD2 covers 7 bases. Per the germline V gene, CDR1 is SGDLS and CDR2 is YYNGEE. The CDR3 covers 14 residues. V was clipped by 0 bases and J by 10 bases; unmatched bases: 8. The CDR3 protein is CASSVAGGTDSQYF. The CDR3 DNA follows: TGTGCCAGCAGCGTAGCGGGGGGTACCGATTCGCAGTATTTT.

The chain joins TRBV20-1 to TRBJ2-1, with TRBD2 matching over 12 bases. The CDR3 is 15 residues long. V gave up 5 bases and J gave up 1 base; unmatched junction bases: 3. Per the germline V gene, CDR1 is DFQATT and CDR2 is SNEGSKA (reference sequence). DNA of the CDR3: TGCAGTGCTTCACTAGCGGGAGGTTCCTACAATGAGCAGTTCTTC. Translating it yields CSASLAGGSYNEQFF.

CDR3 DNA sequence: TGTGCCAGCAGCAGGGGTGGAGGAGCATACTATGGCTACTTCTTC. As protein: CASSRGGGAYYGYFF. The chain couples TRBV7-9 to TRBJ2-1; D is tentatively TRBD1 or TRBD2 (5 bases each). V was pared by 5 bases and J by 16 bases, with 27 bases between. The CDR3 runs 15 residues. Germline V gene data show CDR1 as SEHNR and CDR2 as FQNEAQ (reference sequence).

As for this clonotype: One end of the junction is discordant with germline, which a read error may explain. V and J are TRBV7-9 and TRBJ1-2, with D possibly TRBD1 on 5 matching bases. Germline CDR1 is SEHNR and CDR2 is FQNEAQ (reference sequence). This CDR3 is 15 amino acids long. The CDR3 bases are TGTGCTAGCAGCTGTGGTGGAAGCTCAGGGTGCGGCTACACCTTC. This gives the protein CASSCGGSSGCGYTF.

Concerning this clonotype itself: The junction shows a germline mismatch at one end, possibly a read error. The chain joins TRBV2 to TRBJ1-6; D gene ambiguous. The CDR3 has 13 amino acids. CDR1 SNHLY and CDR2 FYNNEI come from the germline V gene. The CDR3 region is CASGEGCTSPLHF. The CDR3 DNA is TGTGCCAGCGGCGAAGGTTGTACGTCACCCCTCCATTTT.

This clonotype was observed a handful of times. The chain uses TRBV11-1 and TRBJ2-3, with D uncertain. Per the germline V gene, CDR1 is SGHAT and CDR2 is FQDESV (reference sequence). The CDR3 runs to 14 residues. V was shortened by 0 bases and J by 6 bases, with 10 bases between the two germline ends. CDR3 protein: CASSLARRPDTQYF. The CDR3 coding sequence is TGTGCCAGCAGCTTAGCGCGGAGACCCGATACGCAGTATTTT.

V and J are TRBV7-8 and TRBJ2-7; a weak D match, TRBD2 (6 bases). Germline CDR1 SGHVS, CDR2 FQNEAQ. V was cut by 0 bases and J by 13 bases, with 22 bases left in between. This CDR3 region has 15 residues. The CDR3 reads CASSLAGGRFTQYYF. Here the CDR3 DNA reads TGTGCCAGCAGCTTAGCGGGAGGACGCTTTACGCAGTATTACTTC.

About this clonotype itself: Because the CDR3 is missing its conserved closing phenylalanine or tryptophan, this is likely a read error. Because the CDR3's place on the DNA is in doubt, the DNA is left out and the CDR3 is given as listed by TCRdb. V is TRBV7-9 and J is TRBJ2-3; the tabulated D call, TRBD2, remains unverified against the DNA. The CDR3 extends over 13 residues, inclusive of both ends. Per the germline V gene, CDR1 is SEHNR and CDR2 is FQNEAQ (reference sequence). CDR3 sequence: CANGEAATETPYY.

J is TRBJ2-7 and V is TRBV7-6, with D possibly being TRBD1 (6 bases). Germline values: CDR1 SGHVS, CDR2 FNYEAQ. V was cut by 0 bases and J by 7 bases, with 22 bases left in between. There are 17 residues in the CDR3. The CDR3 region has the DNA TGTGCCAGCAGCTTAGCCCATGGGACAAAAGAGACCCAGGAGCAGTACTTC. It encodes CASSLAHGTKETQEQYF.

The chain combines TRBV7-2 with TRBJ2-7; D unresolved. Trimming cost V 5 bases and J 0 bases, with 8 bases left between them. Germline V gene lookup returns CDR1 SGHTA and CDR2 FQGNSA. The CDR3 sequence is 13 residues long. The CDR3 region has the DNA TGTGCCAGCAGCCCACCGAGCTCCTACGAGCAGTACTTC. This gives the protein CASSPPSSYEQYF. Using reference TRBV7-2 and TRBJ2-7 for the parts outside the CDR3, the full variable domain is GAGVSQSPSNKVTEKGKDVELRCDPISGHTALYWYRQSLGQGLEFLIYFQGNSAPDKSGLPSDRFSAERTGGSVSTLTIQRTQQEDSAVYLCASSPPSSYEQYFGPGTRLTVT.

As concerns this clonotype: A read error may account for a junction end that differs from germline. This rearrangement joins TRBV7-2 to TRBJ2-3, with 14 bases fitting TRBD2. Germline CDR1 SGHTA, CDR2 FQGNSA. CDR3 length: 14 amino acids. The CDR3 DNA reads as TGTGCCAGCAGCTTAGAGACTAGCGGGAGGGGGAAAGTCTTT. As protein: CASSLETSGRGKVF.

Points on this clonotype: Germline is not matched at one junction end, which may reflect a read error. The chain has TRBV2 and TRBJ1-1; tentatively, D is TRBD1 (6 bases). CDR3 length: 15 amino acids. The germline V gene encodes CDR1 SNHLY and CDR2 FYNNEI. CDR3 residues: CASSLWGRGLDEDIF. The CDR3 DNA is TGTGCCAGCAGTTTATGGGGGCGAGGCCTAGATGAAGACATCTTC.

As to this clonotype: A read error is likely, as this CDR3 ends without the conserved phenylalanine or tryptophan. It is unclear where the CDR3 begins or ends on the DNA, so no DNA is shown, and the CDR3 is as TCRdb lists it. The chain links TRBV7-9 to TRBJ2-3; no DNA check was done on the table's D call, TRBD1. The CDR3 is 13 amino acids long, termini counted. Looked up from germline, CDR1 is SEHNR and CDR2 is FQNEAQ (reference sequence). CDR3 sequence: CAYEVGAHEETQY.

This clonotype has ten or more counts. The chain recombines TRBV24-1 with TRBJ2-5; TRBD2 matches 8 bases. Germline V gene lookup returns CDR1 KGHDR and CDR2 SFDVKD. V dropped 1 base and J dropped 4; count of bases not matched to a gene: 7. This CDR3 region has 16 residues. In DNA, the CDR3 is TGTGCCACCAGTGATTTAAGCCTAGCGGGTGGAGAGACCCAGTACTTC. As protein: CATSDLSLAGGETQYF.

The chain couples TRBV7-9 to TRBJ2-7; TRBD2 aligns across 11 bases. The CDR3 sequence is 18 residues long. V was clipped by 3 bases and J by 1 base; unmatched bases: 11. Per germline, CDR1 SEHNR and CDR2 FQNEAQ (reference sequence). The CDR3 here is CASSFETSGTGISYEQYV. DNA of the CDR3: TGTGCCAGCAGCTTTGAGACTAGCGGGACGGGCATTTCCTACGAGCAGTACGTC.

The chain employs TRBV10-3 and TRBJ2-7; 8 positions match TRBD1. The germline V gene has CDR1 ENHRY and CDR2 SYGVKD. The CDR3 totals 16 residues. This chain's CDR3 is CAIRIPGQANLAERYV. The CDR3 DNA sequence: TGTGCCATCAGGATACCGGGACAGGCGAACCTGGCCGAGCGGTACGTC.

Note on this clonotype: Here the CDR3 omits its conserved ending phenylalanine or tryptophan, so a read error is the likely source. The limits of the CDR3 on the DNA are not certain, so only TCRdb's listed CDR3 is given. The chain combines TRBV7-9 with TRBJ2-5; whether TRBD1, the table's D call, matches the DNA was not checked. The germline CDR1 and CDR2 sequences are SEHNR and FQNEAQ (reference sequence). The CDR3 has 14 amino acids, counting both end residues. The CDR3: CAGQRGRETQTFEL.

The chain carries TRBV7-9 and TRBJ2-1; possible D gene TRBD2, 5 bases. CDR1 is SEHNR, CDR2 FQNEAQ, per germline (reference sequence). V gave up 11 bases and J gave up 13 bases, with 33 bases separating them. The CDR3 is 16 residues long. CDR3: CAYGVQAYEETQDQFF. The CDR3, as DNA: TGTGCCTACGGGGTTCAGGCGTACGAAGAGACCCAGGACCAGTTCTTC.

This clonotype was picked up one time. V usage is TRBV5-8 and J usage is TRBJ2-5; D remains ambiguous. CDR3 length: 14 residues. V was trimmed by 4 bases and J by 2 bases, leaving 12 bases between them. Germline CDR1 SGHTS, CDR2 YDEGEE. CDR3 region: CASSLYLEQETQYF. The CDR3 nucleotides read TGTGCCAGCAGCCTTTATCTCGAGCAAGAGACCCAGTACTTC.

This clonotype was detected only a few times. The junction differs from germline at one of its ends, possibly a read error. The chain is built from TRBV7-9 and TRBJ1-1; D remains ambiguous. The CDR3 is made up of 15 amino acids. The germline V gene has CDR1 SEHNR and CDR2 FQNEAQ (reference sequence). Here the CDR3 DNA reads TGTGCCAGCAGCTTAGAGCGGACTCGGAACACTCAAGCTTTCTTT. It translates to CASSLERTRNTQAFF.

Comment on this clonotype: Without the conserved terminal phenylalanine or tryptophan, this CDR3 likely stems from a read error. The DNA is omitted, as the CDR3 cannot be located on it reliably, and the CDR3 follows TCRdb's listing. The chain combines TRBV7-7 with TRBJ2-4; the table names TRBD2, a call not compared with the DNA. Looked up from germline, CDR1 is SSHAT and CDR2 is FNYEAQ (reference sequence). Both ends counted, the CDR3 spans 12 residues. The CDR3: CASGGAGNIQTV.

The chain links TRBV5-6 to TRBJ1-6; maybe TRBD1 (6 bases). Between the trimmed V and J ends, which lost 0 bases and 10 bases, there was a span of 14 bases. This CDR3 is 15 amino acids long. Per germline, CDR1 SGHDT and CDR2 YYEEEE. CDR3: CASSLERGVASPLHF. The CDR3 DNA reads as TGTGCCAGCAGCTTGGAGAGGGGGGTGGCATCACCCCTCCACTTT.

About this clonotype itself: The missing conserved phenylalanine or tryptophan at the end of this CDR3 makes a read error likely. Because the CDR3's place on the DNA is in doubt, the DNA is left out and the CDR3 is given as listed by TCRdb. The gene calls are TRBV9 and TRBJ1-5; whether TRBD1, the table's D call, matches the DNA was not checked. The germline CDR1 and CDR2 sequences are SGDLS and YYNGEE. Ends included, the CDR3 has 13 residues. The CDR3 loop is CASSAPYPQGRGI.

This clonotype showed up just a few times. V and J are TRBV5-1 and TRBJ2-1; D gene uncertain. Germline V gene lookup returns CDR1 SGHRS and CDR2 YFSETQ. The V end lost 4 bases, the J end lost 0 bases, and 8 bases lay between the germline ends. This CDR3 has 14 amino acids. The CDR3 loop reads CASSRAISYNEQFF. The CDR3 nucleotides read TGCGCCAGCAGCCGGGCCATCTCCTACAATGAGCAGTTCTTC.

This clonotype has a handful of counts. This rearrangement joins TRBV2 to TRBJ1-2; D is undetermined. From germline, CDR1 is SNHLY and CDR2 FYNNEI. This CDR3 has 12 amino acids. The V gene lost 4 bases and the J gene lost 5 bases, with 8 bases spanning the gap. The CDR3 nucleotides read TGTGCCAGCAGTGTAGTTTTGTATGGCTACACCTTC. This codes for CASSVVLYGYTF.

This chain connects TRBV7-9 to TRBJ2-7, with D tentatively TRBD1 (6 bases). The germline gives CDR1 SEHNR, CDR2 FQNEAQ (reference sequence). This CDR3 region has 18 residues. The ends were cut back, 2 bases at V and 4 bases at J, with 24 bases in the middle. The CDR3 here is CASSLLPEGTSLAYEQYV. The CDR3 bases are TGTGCCAGCAGCTTACTTCCAGAGGGGACATCCCTTGCATACGAGCAGTACGTC.

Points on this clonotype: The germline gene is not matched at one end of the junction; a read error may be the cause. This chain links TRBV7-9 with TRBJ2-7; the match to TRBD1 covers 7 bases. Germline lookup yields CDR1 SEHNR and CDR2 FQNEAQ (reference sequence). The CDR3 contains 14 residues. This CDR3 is CASSHGDSQDTQYF. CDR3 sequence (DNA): TGTGCCAGCAGCCATGGGGACAGTCAGGATACGCAGTATTTC.

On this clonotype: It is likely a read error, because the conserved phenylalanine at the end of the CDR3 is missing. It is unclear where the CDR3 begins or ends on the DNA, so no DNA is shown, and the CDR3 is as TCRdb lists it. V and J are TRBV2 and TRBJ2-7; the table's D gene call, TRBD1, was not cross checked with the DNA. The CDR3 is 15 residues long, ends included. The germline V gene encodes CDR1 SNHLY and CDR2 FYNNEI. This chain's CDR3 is CASGDGGTCTQNHYP.

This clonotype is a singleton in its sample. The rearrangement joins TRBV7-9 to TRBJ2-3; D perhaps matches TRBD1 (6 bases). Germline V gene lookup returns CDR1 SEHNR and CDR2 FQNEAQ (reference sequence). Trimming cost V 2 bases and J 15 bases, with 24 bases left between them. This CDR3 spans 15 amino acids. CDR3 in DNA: TGTGCCAGCAGCTTAACGGGTAGCTACAGGGATAACGTCTATTTT. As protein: CASSLTGSYRDNVYF.

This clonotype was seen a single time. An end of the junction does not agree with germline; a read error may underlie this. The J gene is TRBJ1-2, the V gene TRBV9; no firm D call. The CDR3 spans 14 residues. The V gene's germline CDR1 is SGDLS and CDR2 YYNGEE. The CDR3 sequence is CASSGYQHSYNEPF. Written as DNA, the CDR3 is TGTGCCAGCAGCGGATACCAGCACTCCTACAATGAGCCCTTC.